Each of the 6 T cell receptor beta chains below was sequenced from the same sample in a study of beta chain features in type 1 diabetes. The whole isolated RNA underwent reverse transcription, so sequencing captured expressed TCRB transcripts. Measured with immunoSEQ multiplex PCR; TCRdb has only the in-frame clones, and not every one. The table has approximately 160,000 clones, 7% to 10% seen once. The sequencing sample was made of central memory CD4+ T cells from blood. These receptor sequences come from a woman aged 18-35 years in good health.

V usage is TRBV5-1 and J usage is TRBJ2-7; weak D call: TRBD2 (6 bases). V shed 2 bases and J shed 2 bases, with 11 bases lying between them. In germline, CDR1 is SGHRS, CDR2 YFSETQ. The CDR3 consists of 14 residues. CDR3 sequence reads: CASSFSREAYEQYF. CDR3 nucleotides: TGCGCCAGCAGCTTCTCAAGGGAGGCCTACGAGCAGTACTTC.

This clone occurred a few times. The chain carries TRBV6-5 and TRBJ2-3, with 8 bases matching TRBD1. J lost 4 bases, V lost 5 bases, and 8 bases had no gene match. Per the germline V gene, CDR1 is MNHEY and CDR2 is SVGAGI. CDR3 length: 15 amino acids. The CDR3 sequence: CASSGRTGRSDTQYF. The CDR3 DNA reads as TGTGCCAGCAGTGGCCGGACAGGGAGGTCAGATACGCAGTATTTT.

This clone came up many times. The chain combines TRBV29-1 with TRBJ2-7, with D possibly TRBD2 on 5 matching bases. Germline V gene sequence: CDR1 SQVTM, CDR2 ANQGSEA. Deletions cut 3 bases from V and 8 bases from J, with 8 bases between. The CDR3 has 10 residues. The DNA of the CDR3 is TGCAGCGTTGATTACGGGAAGCAGTACTTC. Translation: CSVDYGKQYF.

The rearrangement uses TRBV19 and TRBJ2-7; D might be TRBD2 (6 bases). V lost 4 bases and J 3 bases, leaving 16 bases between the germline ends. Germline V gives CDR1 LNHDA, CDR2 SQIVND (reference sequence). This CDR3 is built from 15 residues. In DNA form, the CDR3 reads TGTGCCAGTAGTAGAGGACTACAAGACCTCTACGAGCAGTACTTC. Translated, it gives CASSRGLQDLYEQYF. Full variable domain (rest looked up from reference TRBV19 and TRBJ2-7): DGGITQSPKYLFRKEGQNVTLSCEQNLNHDAMYWYRQDPGQGLRLIYYSQIVNDFQKGDIAEGYSVSREKKESFPLTVTSAQKNPTAFYLCASSRGLQDLYEQYFGPGTRLTVT.

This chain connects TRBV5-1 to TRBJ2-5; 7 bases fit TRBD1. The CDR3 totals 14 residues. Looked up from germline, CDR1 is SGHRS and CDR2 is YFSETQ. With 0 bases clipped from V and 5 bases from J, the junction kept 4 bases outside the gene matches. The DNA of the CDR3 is TGCGCCAGCAGCTTGGACAGGGGTGCTGAGACCCAGTACTTC. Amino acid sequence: CASSLDRGAETQYF.

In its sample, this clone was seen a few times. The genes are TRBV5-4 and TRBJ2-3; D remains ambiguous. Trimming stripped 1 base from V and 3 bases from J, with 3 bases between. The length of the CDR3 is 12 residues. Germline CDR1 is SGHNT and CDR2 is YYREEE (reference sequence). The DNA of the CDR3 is TGTGCCAGCAGCTTGCAGACAGATACGCAGTATTTT. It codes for CASSLQTDTQYF.